These 23 T cell receptor beta chains were all obtained from the same sample, sequenced in a study of beta chain features in type 1 diabetes. All of the isolated RNA was reverse transcribed, so expressed TCRB transcripts were sequenced. Profiling relied on immunoSEQ multiplex PCR, and the TCRdb table lists in-frame clones only, not all of them. The table has about 930,000 clones, about a sixth seen once; the top ten hold 0.02% to 0.03%. The sequenced sample consisted of naive CD4+ T cells from blood. These receptor sequences come from a woman under 30 in good health.

The table lists this clone with a few counts. The junction and the germline gene differ at one end; a read error may be behind it. This rearrangement joins TRBV6-1 to TRBJ1-2; no reliable D call. The germline V gene encodes CDR1 MNHNS and CDR2 SASEGT. The CDR3 totals 11 residues. CDR3 nucleotides: TGTGCCAGCAGTCCGAACTACGGCTACACCTTC. Protein product: CASSPNYGYTF.

The J gene is TRBJ2-1, the V gene TRBV5-4, with 11 bases identical to TRBD2. J gave up 8 bases and V 4 bases, and 8 bases lay outside the gene matches. The CDR3 runs 15 residues. Germline CDR1 SGHNT, CDR2 YYREEE (reference sequence). As DNA, the CDR3 is TGTGCCAGCAGCCCAGGAGGTAGCGGGAGGGATGAGCAGTTCTTC. Protein sequence: CASSPGGSGRDEQFF.

This clone was seen more than once but under ten times. The rearrangement joins TRBV7-2 to TRBJ1-2; the match to TRBD1 covers 8 bases. The CDR3 extends over 13 amino acids. V dropped 1 base and J dropped 8; count of bases not matched to a gene: 3. Per germline, CDR1 SGHTA and CDR2 FQGNSA. This CDR3 reads CASSLGQGIGYTF. The DNA for the CDR3 is TGTGCCAGCAGCTTAGGACAGGGGATCGGCTACACCTTC.

V usage is TRBV11-3 and J usage is TRBJ2-1; D uncertain. Germline V CDR1 and CDR2: SGHNT, YENEEA. The V end lost 3 bases, the J end lost 5 bases, and 8 bases lay between the germline ends. The CDR3 loop spans 13 amino acids. The CDR3, as DNA: TGTGCCAGCAGCTTTGGATACCACAATGAGCAGTTCTTC. Translated, it gives CASSFGYHNEQFF.

V and J are TRBV29-1 and TRBJ1-1; a weak D match, TRBD1 (5 bases). This CDR3 has 13 residues. In germline, CDR1 is SQVTM, CDR2 ANQGSEA. Trimming shortened V by 6 bases and J by 0 bases, and 11 bases separated the two germline ends. CDR3 amino acids: CSVSGGVNTEAFF. The DNA for the CDR3 is TGCAGCGTCTCGGGGGGGGTGAACACTGAAGCTTTCTTT.

DNA for the CDR3: TGTGCCAGCAGTTACTTTGCAGGGCTCTCCACCGGGGAGCTGTTTTTT. Residues: CASSYFAGLSTGELFF. The chain couples TRBV6-6 to TRBJ2-2; D possibly corresponds to TRBD1 (5 bases). The CDR3 runs to 16 residues. From germline, CDR1 is MNHNY and CDR2 SVGAGI (reference sequence). Trimming shortened V by 1 base and J by 4 bases, and 13 bases separated the two germline ends.

The chain recombines TRBV6-6 with TRBJ2-1; weak D call: TRBD2 (5 bases). This CDR3 spans 12 amino acids. Germline assignment: CDR1 MNHNY and CDR2 SVGAGI (reference sequence). Between the trimmed V and J ends, which lost 8 bases and 4 bases, there was a span of 9 bases. CDR3: CASGREYNEQFF. The CDR3 DNA is TGTGCCAGCGGCCGGGAATACAATGAGCAGTTCTTC.

The table lists this clone with a few counts. This rearrangement joins TRBV2 to TRBJ2-7, with D unresolved. Trimming removed 4 bases from V and 6 bases from J, with 13 bases in between. The germline gives CDR1 SNHLY, CDR2 FYNNEI. The CDR3 covers 13 residues. CDR3 DNA: TGTGCCAGCAGTGTCGTTGAGTCAACCGAGCAGTACTTC. Translating gives CASSVVESTEQYF.

The chain uses TRBV19 and TRBJ1-5; the D is unclear. The CDR3 extends over 17 amino acids. From germline, CDR1 is LNHDA and CDR2 SQIVND (reference sequence). Trimming removed 3 bases at V and 4 bases at J, with 19 bases between. The CDR3 DNA sequence: TGTGCCAGTAGTATTCCCCCTCGGCGAAGACCTAATCAGCCCCAGCATTTT. Protein product: CASSIPPRRRPNQPQHF.

This clone appeared a few times. V is TRBV6-5 and J is TRBJ1-5, with a possible D match to TRBD1 (6 bases). Per germline, CDR1 MNHEY and CDR2 SVGAGI. V was shortened by 8 bases and J by 0 bases, with 14 bases between the two germline ends. The CDR3 has 15 residues. DNA of the CDR3: TGTGCCAGCGTCGGGACACCGTATAGCAATCAGCCCCAGCATTTT. Residues: CASVGTPYSNQPQHF.

The chain links TRBV7-3 to TRBJ2-7, with D unresolved. Germline loops: CDR1 SGHTA, CDR2 FQGTGA. CDR3 length equals 13 residues. Trimming removed 2 bases from V and 1 base from J, with 6 bases in between. The CDR3 sequence: CASSLGVSYEQYF. The CDR3 DNA reads TGTGCCAGCAGCTTAGGAGTATCCTACGAGCAGTACTTC.

The chain joins TRBV9 to TRBJ2-5, with 9 bases that match TRBD2. Germline assignment: CDR1 SGDLS and CDR2 YYNGEE. Trimming at V came to 0 bases and at J to 4 bases, leaving 10 bases not matched to a gene. There are 17 residues in the CDR3. The CDR3 sequence is CASSVVGGLAGRETQYF. The CDR3, as DNA: TGTGCCAGCAGCGTAGTTGGCGGGCTAGCGGGAAGAGAGACCCAGTACTTC.

The chain carries TRBV5-1 and TRBJ2-6, with D possibly being TRBD1 (5 bases). Per germline, CDR1 SGHRS and CDR2 YFSETQ. Trimming pared 2 bases from V and 1 base from J, leaving 7 bases between. This CDR3 has 15 amino acids. CDR3 loop: CASSLDRSGANVLTF. The CDR3 nucleotides are TGCGCCAGCAGCTTAGACAGATCTGGGGCCAACGTCCTGACTTTC. The whole variable domain, remainder taken from reference TRBV5-1 and TRBJ2-6, is KAGVTQTPRYLIKTRGQQVTLSCSPISGHRSVSWYQQTPGQGLQFLFEYFSETQRNKGNFPGRFSGRQFSNSRSEMNVSTLELGDSALYLCASSLDRSGANVLTFGAGSRLTVL.

The chain uses TRBV7-9 and TRBJ2-1; no firm D call. This CDR3 has 13 residues. CDR1 SEHNR and CDR2 FQNEAQ come from the germline V gene (reference sequence). V lost 1 base to trimming and J lost 8 bases, with 9 bases between them. The CDR3 DNA follows: TGTGCCAGCAGCTTAGGGCGTGGATATGAGCAGTTCTTC. Translation gives CASSLGRGYEQFF. Drawing the rest from reference TRBV7-9 and TRBJ2-1, the complete variable domain is DTGVSQNPRHKITKRGQNVTFRCDPISEHNRLYWYRQTLGQGPEFLTYFQNEAQLEKSRLLSDRFSAERPKGSFSTLEIQRTEQGDSAMYLCASSLGRGYEQFFGPGTRLTVL.

This clone has more than one count but fewer than ten. The V call is TRBV11-3, the J call TRBJ2-3, with TRBD2 matching over 8 bases. CDR3 length: 15 residues. V gave up 3 bases and J gave up 5 bases; unmatched junction bases: 7. Looked up from germline, CDR1 is SGHNT and CDR2 is YENEEA. CDR3 region: CASSLGGRFGDTQYF. Here the CDR3 DNA reads TGTGCCAGCAGCTTGGGCGGGAGGTTTGGAGATACGCAGTATTTT.

The chain is built from TRBV10-3 and TRBJ2-2; possibly TRBD2 for D (6 bases). The CDR3 is made up of 15 amino acids. Germline-derived CDR1 and CDR2 are ENHRY and SYGVKD. V was shortened by 10 bases and J by 3 bases, with 18 bases between the two germline ends. In nucleotides, the CDR3 is TGTGCCAGCGATCGGGGGTACGTCTACACCGGGGAGCTGTTTTTT. Translated, it gives CASDRGYVYTGELFF.

This clone was counted between two and nine times. The CDR3 nucleotides are TGCAGCGTCCAGGGTCGGGACACAAATTCACCCCTCCACTTT. Protein sequence: CSVQGRDTNSPLHF. The chain recombines TRBV29-1 with TRBJ1-6; D may be TRBD1 (6 bases). Looked up from germline, CDR1 is SQVTM and CDR2 is ANQGSEA. V lost 6 bases, J lost 7 bases, and 16 bases lay in between. The CDR3 is 14 amino acids.

This clone was counted between two and nine times. The CDR3 sequence: CASTGVPFGNKDTQYF. The CDR3 DNA reads TGTGCCAGCACTGGGGTCCCGTTTGGGAATAAGGATACGCAGTATTTT. V is TRBV6-8 and J is TRBJ2-3, with D unresolved. Germline CDR1 is MNHGY and CDR2 is SAAAGT. The CDR3 is 16 residues long. V was pared by 7 bases and J by 6 bases, with 23 bases between.

This clone was seen a handful of times. The rearrangement links TRBV6-6 to TRBJ2-1; D perhaps matches TRBD1 (5 bases). V lost 0 bases and J 5 bases, leaving 14 bases between the germline ends. Germline assignment: CDR1 MNHNY and CDR2 SVGAGI (reference sequence). The CDR3 runs to 16 residues. Here the CDR3 DNA reads TGTGCCAGCAGTTACTCAAGGGGCTTACTCGACAATGAGCAGTTCTTC. This codes for CASSYSRGLLDNEQFF.

In its sample, this clone was seen a few times. The V gene is TRBV19, the J gene TRBJ2-1; 14 positions agree with TRBD2. The CDR3 is made up of 15 amino acids. V gave up 5 bases and J gave up 10 bases; unmatched junction bases: 7. Germline loops: CDR1 LNHDA, CDR2 SQIVND (reference sequence). CDR3 residues: CASSDGTSGRHEQFF. CDR3 sequence (DNA): TGTGCCAGTAGTGATGGGACTAGCGGGAGACACGAGCAGTTCTTC.

V usage is TRBV23-1 and J usage is TRBJ1-2; D possibly corresponds to TRBD1 (5 bases). TRBV23-1 counts as an open reading frame of uncertain function. Trimming took off 7 bases at V and 2 bases at J, with 17 bases between the two ends. This CDR3 is 15 amino acids long. DNA for the CDR3: TGCGCCAGCACGATCCCAAGGGACTCCAACTATGGCTACACCTTC. Protein product: CASTIPRDSNYGYTF.

As concerns this clone: Other DNA sequences from this sample encode an identical CDR3 as well. The V call is TRBV7-2, the J call TRBJ1-2, with 8 bases that match TRBD1. The trim removed 4 bases at V and 4 bases at J, leaving 5 bases unmatched. The CDR3 consists of 14 residues. Germline V gene sequence: CDR1 SGHTA, CDR2 FQGNSA. CDR3 region: CASSSTGQGYGYTF. The CDR3 nucleotides are TGTGCCAGCAGCTCTACCGGACAGGGCTATGGCTACACCTTC.

The chain couples TRBV4-1 to TRBJ2-1; 8 bases are a match to TRBD2. Germline CDR1 is MGHRA and CDR2 is YSYEKL. This CDR3 contains 16 residues. The trim removed 6 bases at V and 7 bases at J, leaving 14 bases unmatched. This CDR3 reads CASRWEAGGVRNEQFF. The DNA for the CDR3 is TGCGCCAGCAGGTGGGAGGCGGGAGGCGTGAGAAATGAGCAGTTCTTC.